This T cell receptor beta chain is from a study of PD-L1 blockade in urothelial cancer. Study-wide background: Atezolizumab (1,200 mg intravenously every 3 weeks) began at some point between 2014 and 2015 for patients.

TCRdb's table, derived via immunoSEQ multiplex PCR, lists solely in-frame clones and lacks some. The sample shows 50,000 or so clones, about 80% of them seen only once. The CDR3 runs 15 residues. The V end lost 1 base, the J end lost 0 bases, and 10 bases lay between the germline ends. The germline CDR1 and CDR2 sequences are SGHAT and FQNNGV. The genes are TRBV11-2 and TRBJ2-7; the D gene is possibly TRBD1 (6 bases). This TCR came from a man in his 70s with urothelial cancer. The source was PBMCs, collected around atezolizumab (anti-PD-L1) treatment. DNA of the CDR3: TGTGCCAGCAGCTTAGCTGGGGGCAGCTCCTACGAGCAGTACTTC. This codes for CASSLAGGSSYEQYF.